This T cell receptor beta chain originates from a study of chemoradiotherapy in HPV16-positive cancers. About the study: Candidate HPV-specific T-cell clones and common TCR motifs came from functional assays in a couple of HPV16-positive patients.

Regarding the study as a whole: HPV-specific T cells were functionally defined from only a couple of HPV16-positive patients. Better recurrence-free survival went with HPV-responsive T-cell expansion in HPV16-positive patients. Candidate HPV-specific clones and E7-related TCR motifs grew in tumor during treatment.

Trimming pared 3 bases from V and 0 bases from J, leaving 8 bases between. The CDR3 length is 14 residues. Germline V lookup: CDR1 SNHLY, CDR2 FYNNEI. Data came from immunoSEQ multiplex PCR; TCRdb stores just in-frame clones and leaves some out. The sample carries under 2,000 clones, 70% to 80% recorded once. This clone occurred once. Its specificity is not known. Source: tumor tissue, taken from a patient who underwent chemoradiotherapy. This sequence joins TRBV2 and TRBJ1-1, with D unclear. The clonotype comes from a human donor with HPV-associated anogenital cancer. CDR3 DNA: TGTGCCAGCAGTGAGATACAGATGAACACTGAAGCTTTCTTT. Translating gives CASSEIQMNTEAFF.